A single sample is the source of the 21 T cell receptor beta chains below, sequenced in a study of T cell changes during pregnancy in multiple sclerosis. Assay: immunoSEQ multiplex PCR; the TCRdb copy retains only in-frame clones and omits some. The data show some 70,000 clones, about nine tenths seen once. Sequencing used peripheral blood, obtained before pregnancy. These receptors all stem from a female donor with multiple sclerosis, enrolled in a pregnancy study.

V is TRBV6-1 and J is TRBJ2-6, with D perhaps TRBD1 (6 bases). This CDR3 is 15 amino acids long. Looked up from germline, CDR1 is MNHNS and CDR2 is SASEGT. Trimming removed 4 bases at V and 2 bases at J, with 9 bases between. The CDR3, as DNA: TGTGCCAGCAGTGCAACAGGGCCTGGGGCCAACGTCCTGACTTTC. Its protein is CASSATGPGANVLTF.

DNA for the CDR3: TGTGCCTGGAGTGTACATACACGGACAGAGATCCATTACGAGCAGTACTTC. It codes for CAWSVHTRTEIHYEQYF. The chain has TRBV30 and TRBJ2-7; D is perhaps TRBD1 (6 bases). Germline values: CDR1 GTSNPN, CDR2 SVGIG (reference sequence). Between the trimmed V and J ends, which lost 0 bases and 4 bases, there was a span of 22 bases. The CDR3 runs to 17 residues.

The chain is built from TRBV7-2 and TRBJ2-3, with 8 bases lining up with TRBD2. V was pared by 5 bases and J by 0 bases, with 7 bases of the junction left unmatched. CDR1 and CDR2 (germline): SGHTA, FQGNSA. The CDR3 spans 16 residues. For the CDR3, the DNA is TGTGCCAGCAGCCCCAGGTTAGCGGGGAGCACAGATACGCAGTATTTT. It specifies CASSPRLAGSTDTQYF. The full variable domain, completed using reference TRBV7-2 and TRBJ2-3, is GAGVSQSPSNKVTEKGKDVELRCDPISGHTALYWYRQSLGQGLEFLIYFQGNSAPDKSGLPSDRFSAERTGGSVSTLTIQRTQQEDSAVYLCASSPRLAGSTDTQYFGPGTRLTVL.

The chain has TRBV6-5 and TRBJ2-2, with unresolved D. Between the trimmed V and J ends, which lost 4 bases and 1 base, there was a span of 4 bases. This CDR3 is built from 13 residues. Germline V gene sequence: CDR1 MNHEY, CDR2 SVGAGI. The CDR3 protein is CASSLRNTGELFF. In DNA form, the CDR3 reads TGTGCCAGCAGTTTGCGGAACACCGGGGAGCTGTTTTTT.

In regard to this clone: One end of the junction fails to match germline, which may point to a read error. This sequence joins TRBV20-1 and TRBJ1-2; D possibly corresponds to TRBD1 (6 bases). There are 11 residues in the CDR3. Germline loops: CDR1 DFQATT, CDR2 SNEGSKA (reference sequence). CDR3 bases: TGCAGTGCTAGAGGTGAACAGGGAGAGAACTTC. Amino acids: CSARGEQGENF.

This clone was detected only once. This chain links TRBV5-1 with TRBJ1-2; D perhaps matches TRBD1 (5 bases). Germline CDR1 is SGHRS and CDR2 is YFSETQ. This CDR3 has 12 amino acids. Trimming cost V 0 bases and J 7 bases, with 7 bases left between them. The chain's CDR3 is CASSLVQGGYTF. The CDR3 DNA reads as TGCGCCAGCAGCTTGGTTCAGGGTGGCTACACCTTC.

The DNA for the CDR3 is TGTGCCAGCACCTTGACGACAGGGCCAAATGAAAAACTGTTTTTT. Its translation: CASTLTTGPNEKLFF. The chain recombines TRBV9 with TRBJ1-4; TRBD1 matches 7 bases. CDR1 and CDR2 (germline): SGDLS, YYNGEE. Unmatched junction bases numbered 10, after V lost 6 bases and J lost 5 bases. The CDR3 extends over 15 amino acids. Together with reference TRBV9 and TRBJ1-4, the CDR3 gives the full variable domain: DSGVTQTPKHLITATGQRVTLRCSPRSGDLSVYWYQQSLDQGLQFLIQYYNGEERAKGNILERFSAQQFPDLHSELNLSSLELGDSALYFCASTLTTGPNEKLFFGSGTQLSVL.

The table lists this clone with a few counts. The chain combines TRBV5-6 with TRBJ1-6, with D uncertain. Trimming pared 4 bases from V and 9 bases from J, leaving 14 bases between. The CDR3 loop spans 14 amino acids. Germline-derived CDR1 and CDR2 are SGHDT and YYEEEE. The CDR3: CASSEPSTPSPLHF. The CDR3 DNA follows: TGTGCCAGCAGCGAACCCTCTACCCCTTCACCCCTCCACTTT.

The chain couples TRBV27 to TRBJ2-7; D perhaps matches TRBD1 (6 bases). V shed 5 bases and J shed 2 bases, with 7 bases lying between them. Germline V CDR1 and CDR2: MNHEY, SMNVEV (reference sequence). The CDR3 has 12 amino acids. The DNA for the CDR3 is TGTGCCAGCAGTGGGACACCCTACGAGCAGTACTTC. Protein product: CASSGTPYEQYF.

The gene calls are TRBV2 and TRBJ2-7, with unresolved D. The germline V gene encodes CDR1 SNHLY and CDR2 FYNNEI. The CDR3 covers 11 residues. The V end was cut by 6 bases, the J end by 5 bases, with 8 bases between. The CDR3 region has the DNA TGTGCCAGCAGGGCAAAGAACGAGCAGTACTTC. It encodes CASRAKNEQYF.

CDR3 coding DNA: TGTGCCAGCAGGACAGGGATCTCTGGGGCCAACGTCCTGACTTTC. This sequence encodes CASRTGISGANVLTF. The chain couples TRBV27 to TRBJ2-6, with TRBD1 matching over 7 bases. In germline, CDR1 is MNHEY, CDR2 SMNVEV (reference sequence). This CDR3 region has 15 residues. V shed 6 bases, J shed 0 bases, and the junction held 2 bases outside the gene matches.

The count of this clone is one. The genes are TRBV11-3 and TRBJ2-7; TRBD2 might be the D (5 bases). The ends were cut back, 0 bases at V and 7 bases at J, with 10 bases in the middle. The germline CDR1 and CDR2 sequences are SGHNT and YENEEA. The CDR3 is 13 amino acids. CDR3: CASSLEFRGEQYF. CDR3 bases: TGTGCCAGCAGCTTAGAATTCCGAGGGGAGCAGTACTTC. The full variable domain, its missing parts supplied by reference TRBV11-3 and TRBJ2-7, is EAGVVQSPRYKIIEKKQPVAFWCNPISGHNTLYWYLQNLGQGPELLIRYENEEAVDDSQLPKDRFSAERLKGVDSTLKIQPAELGDSAVYLCASSLEFRGEQYFGPGTRLTVT.

The V gene is TRBV11-2, the J gene TRBJ2-2; 15 bases map to TRBD2. The CDR3 is 17 amino acids. V trimming: 7 bases; J trimming: 2 bases; junction bases outside the gene matches: 5. The germline V gene encodes CDR1 SGHAT and CDR2 FQNNGV. CDR3 sequence (DNA): TGTGCCAGCACCCCGGGACTAGCGGGAGGAAACACCGGGGAGCTGTTTTTT. Amino acids: CASTPGLAGGNTGELFF. Looking up the rest from reference TRBV11-2 and TRBJ2-2 gives the full variable domain: EAGVAQSPRYKIIEKRQSVAFWCNPISGHATLYWYQQILGQGPKLLIQFQNNGVVDDSQLPKDRFSAERLKGVDSTLKIQPAKLEDSAVYLCASTPGLAGGNTGELFFGEGSRLTVL.

The chain couples TRBV30 to TRBJ2-6; TRBD2 might be the D (5 bases). CDR1 is GTSNPN, CDR2 SVGIG, per germline (reference sequence). The length of the CDR3 is 15 residues. Between the trimmed V and J ends, which lost 0 bases and 3 bases, there was a span of 9 bases. CDR3 amino acids: CAWSVRGLGANVLTF. In nucleotides, the CDR3 is TGTGCCTGGAGTGTACGAGGACTTGGGGCCAACGTCCTGACTTTC.

The chain links TRBV10-3 to TRBJ1-5; 8 bases line up with TRBD1. V dropped 10 bases and J dropped 7; count of bases not matched to a gene: 6. There are 12 residues in the CDR3. Germline values: CDR1 ENHRY, CDR2 SYGVKD. The CDR3 loop is CATQTGEQPQHF. DNA for the CDR3: TGTGCCACCCAGACAGGGGAACAGCCCCAGCATTTT.

The V and J genes are TRBV2 and TRBJ1-1, with a tentative D call TRBD1 (5 bases). The CDR3 runs to 15 residues. The V gene's germline CDR1 is SNHLY and CDR2 FYNNEI. V gave up 5 bases and J gave up 1 base, with 14 bases separating them. The CDR3 DNA sequence: TGTGCCAGCAGTTTGACAGACCTTTCGAACACTGAAGCTTTCTTT. Translated: CASSLTDLSNTEAFF.

The chain employs TRBV6-1 and TRBJ1-6; perhaps TRBD1 as D (6 bases). Trimming removed 8 bases from V and 8 bases from J, with 13 bases in between. CDR3 length equals 13 residues. Germline V CDR1 and CDR2: MNHNS, SASEGT. The CDR3 region is CASGDTDYSPLHF. The CDR3 DNA reads TGTGCCAGCGGGGACACCGACTATTCACCCCTCCACTTT.

The gene calls are TRBV27 and TRBJ1-5, with 8 bases that match TRBD1. Trimming cost V 5 bases and J 4 bases; bases outside gene matches: 4. Germline loops: CDR1 MNHEY, CDR2 SMNVEV (reference sequence). The CDR3 contains 14 residues. The CDR3 reads CASSLRGPNQPQHF. The CDR3 bases are TGTGCCAGCAGTCTCAGGGGGCCAAATCAGCCCCAGCATTTT.

The rearrangement uses TRBV6-5 and TRBJ1-2; tentative D call: TRBD1 (6 bases). The CDR3 extends over 14 amino acids. The V gene lost 6 bases and the J gene lost 4 bases, with 15 bases spanning the gap. From germline, CDR1 is MNHEY and CDR2 SVGAGI. The CDR3 reads CASSLQGMSYGYTF. In nucleotides, the CDR3 is TGTGCCAGCAGCCTACAGGGTATGAGCTATGGCTACACCTTC.

The chain joins TRBV6-1 to TRBJ1-2; TRBD1 matches at 9 bases. Germline CDR1 reads MNHNS; CDR2 reads SASEGT. The V and J ends lost 5 bases and 8 bases, in that order; junction bases with no gene match: 9. This CDR3 has 14 residues. The CDR3 nucleotides are TGTGCCAGCAGTTATGAGCCGGGACAGGGAGGCTACACCTTC. Translated: CASSYEPGQGGYTF.

The rearrangement links TRBV18 to TRBJ1-1; no reliable D call. Germline V gives CDR1 KGHSH, CDR2 LQKENI. The CDR3 runs to 14 residues. V was trimmed by 0 bases and J by 1 base, leaving 6 bases between them. The CDR3 protein is CASSPPPGNTEAFF. Here the CDR3 DNA reads TGTGCCAGCTCACCACCGCCCGGGAACACTGAAGCTTTCTTT.